The sequence of this T cell receptor (beta chain) was determined in a study of blood T cell repertoires in COVID-19. Profiling relied on immunoSEQ multiplex PCR, and the TCRdb table lists in-frame clones only, not all of them. The sample has about 160,000 clones, roughly 80% seen once. Clinical history as reported by participants underpinned cohort assignment. Recovered Cohort 3 donors showed two negative PCRs, clearance, or symptom resolution. The CDR3 sequence is 14 residues long. V lost 3 bases to trimming and J lost 8 bases; unmatched junction nucleotides: 5. From germline, CDR1 is SNHLY and CDR2 FYNNEI.

Sequencing was carried out using PBMCs or T cells enriched from blood (not recorded which). The TCR was taken from a woman between 45 and 65 years old who had recovered from COVID-19. The chain has TRBV2 and TRBJ1-5, with 9 bases lining up with TRBD1. This chain's CDR3 is CASSEDRGRKPQHF. The CDR3 coding sequence is TGTGCCAGCAGTGAGGACAGGGGAAGGAAGCCCCAGCATTTT. The entire variable domain, with the rest obtained from reference TRBV2 and TRBJ1-5, is as follows: EPEVTQTPSHQVTQMGQEVILRCVPISNHLYFYWYRQILGQKVEFLVSFYNNEISEKSEIFDDQFSVERPDGSNFTLKIRSTKLEDSAMYFCASSEDRGRKPQHFGDGTRLSIL.